Listed below are T cell receptor beta chains from one sample, sequenced in a study of CD8+CD57+ T cells in acquired aplastic anemia. TCRdb reanalysed the reads using MiXCR and keeps one entry per CDR3 protein. The table includes about 160,000 distinct CDR3 sequences, 40% to 60% detected once. The material sequenced was sorted CD4+, CD8+, or CD8+CD57+ T cells (not recorded which) from PBMCs. These receptors were obtained from a human donor with aplastic anemia. Each CDR3 is given with its conserved first and last residue. The D gene is left open where the match is weak. Not every row has a clone size; where given, it reads once, few, many or a size class.

size: -; V: TRBV10-3; J: TRBJ2-7; D: TRBD1; DNA: TGTGCCACCAGAGGGGGCGGCGGGTTGGAGCAGTACTTC; CDR3: CATRGGGGLEQYF
size: many; V: TRBV12-3/TRBV12-4; J: TRBJ1-1; D: -; DNA: TGTGCCAGCAGTTTTTTACCCTTCGTGGGCGACACTGAAGCTTTCTTT; CDR3: CASSFLPFVGDTEAFF
size: -; V: TRBV30; J: TRBJ2-7; D: -; DNA: TGTGCCTGGAGTGGGGAGAATTTAAAGGCCCGCTCCTACGAGCAGTACTTC; CDR3: CAWSGENLKARSYEQYF
size: few; V: TRBV15; J: TRBJ1-1; D: -; DNA: TGTGCCACCATCCGGGGGGCCGACACTGAAGCTTTCTTT; CDR3: CATIRGADTEAFF
size: many; V: TRBV24-1; J: TRBJ2-2; D: -; DNA: TGTGCCACCAGTCCCGGGATCCCCGGGGAGCTGTTTTTT; CDR3: CATSPGIPGELFF
size: -; V: TRBV15; J: TRBJ1-1; D: TRBD1; DNA: TGTGCCACCAGCAGAGATCATGGACAGGGGAACACTGAAGCTTTCTTT; CDR3: CATSRDHGQGNTEAFF
size: few; V: TRBV28; J: TRBJ1-2; D: TRBD1; DNA: TGTGCCAGCAGTTTGACAGGGGGCACCTATGGCTACACCTTC; CDR3: CASSLTGGTYGYTF
size: -; V: TRBV19; J: TRBJ1-5; D: TRBD1; DNA: TGTGCCAGTAGTATTCAGGGACAGGGCCATCAGCCCCAGCATTTC; CDR3: CASSIQGQGHQPQHF
size: many; V: TRBV7-9; J: TRBJ1-2; D: -; DNA: TGTGCCAGCAGCTCCGCCCCCGTGGGGGAGGGCTACACCTTC; CDR3: CASSSAPVGEGYTF
size: -; V: TRBV7-9; J: TRBJ1-1; D: -; DNA: TGTGCCAGCGGCAGTTTAGGTCCCACTGAAGCTTTCTTT; CDR3: CASGSLGPTEAFF
size: -; V: TRBV2; J: TRBJ1-6; D: -; DNA: TGTGCCAGCACTTCTAACAGGGAACTCTCCTATAATTCACCCCTCCACTTT; CDR3: CASTSNRELSYNSPLHF
size: -; V: TRBV9; J: TRBJ2-5; D: TRBD2; DNA: TGTGCCAGCAGCGCGACCGGGACTAGCGGGTTCGAGCCATACTTC; CDR3: CASSATGTSGFEPYF
size: many; V: TRBV15; J: TRBJ1-1; D: -; DNA: TGTGCCACCAGCAGAGACAAAACCGCTTTCTTT; CDR3: CATSRDKTAFF
size: many; V: TRBV6-6; J: TRBJ2-7; D: -; DNA: TGTGCCAGCAGTTACTCTTCAAGTCCCTACGAGCAGTACTTC; CDR3: CASSYSSSPYEQYF
size: many; V: TRBV12-3/TRBV12-4; J: TRBJ2-1; D: -; DNA: TGTGCCAGCAGTTTAATGGGGACATACAATGAGCAGTTCTTC; CDR3: CASSLMGTYNEQFF
size: few; V: TRBV29-1; J: TRBJ2-3; D: TRBD1; DNA: TGCAGCGTTGGAACAGGGGTCGATACGCAGTATTTT; CDR3: CSVGTGVDTQYF
size: -; V: TRBV19; J: TRBJ1-5; D: TRBD1; DNA: TGTGCCAGTAGTTCCCGGACAGGGAGGCAGCCCCAGCATTTT; CDR3: CASSSRTGRQPQHF
size: -; V: TRBV14; J: TRBJ1-1; D: -; DNA: TGTGCTAGAACCCGATTGGAAGGCACTGAAGCTTTCTTT; CDR3: CARTRLEGTEAFF
size: -; V: TRBV10-2; J: TRBJ2-3; D: -; DNA: TGCGCCAGCAGTGAAGGGTCCGATACGCAGTATTTT; CDR3: CASSEGSDTQYF
size: -; V: TRBV6-1; J: TRBJ2-1; D: TRBD2; DNA: TGTGCCAGCAGTCCTCCTTGGGCGGGAGTTAACAATGAGCAGTTCTTC; CDR3: CASSPPWAGVNNEQFF
size: -; V: TRBV29-1; J: TRBJ2-7; D: -; DNA: TGCAGCGTTGAAGTTCTGAGGGGCTACGAGCAGTACTTC; CDR3: CSVEVLRGYEQYF
size: -; V: TRBV29-1; J: TRBJ2-6; D: -; DNA: TGCAGCGTTGTGGGACCCATAAGCTCTGGGGCCAACGTCCTGACTTTC; CDR3: CSVVGPISSGANVLTF
size: -; V: TRBV7-9; J: TRBJ1-3; D: -; DNA: TGTGCCAGCAGCCTTTCGTCCATATATTTT; CDR3: CASSLSSIYF
size: many; V: TRBV5-1; J: TRBJ2-3; D: -; DNA: TGCGCCAGCAGCTTTACCCCTCGGCATACGCAGTATTTT; CDR3: CASSFTPRHTQYF
size: many; V: TRBV6-1; J: TRBJ2-7; D: -; DNA: TGTGCCAGCATCCTCGGGACCAGCCTCCCCTACGAGCAGTACTTC; CDR3: CASILGTSLPYEQYF
size: -; V: TRBV11-2; J: TRBJ2-1; D: -; DNA: TGTGCCAGCACTTCCTACAACTCCTACAATGAGCAGTTCTTC; CDR3: CASTSYNSYNEQFF
size: -; V: TRBV10-3; J: TRBJ1-2; D: -; DNA: TGTGCCATCAGTGAGTCCCGACTTTACTATGGCTACACCTTC; CDR3: CAISESRLYYGYTF
size: many; V: TRBV10-3; J: TRBJ1-5; D: TRBD1; DNA: TGTGCCATCGCCCCTTCGAGGGGGCGGGATCAGCCCCAGCATTTT; CDR3: CAIAPSRGRDQPQHF
size: -; V: TRBV20-1; J: TRBJ1-2; D: -; DNA: TGCAGTACTAGACCGAACTATGGCTACACCTTC; CDR3: CSTRPNYGYTF
size: -; V: TRBV29-1; J: TRBJ1-3; D: -; DNA: TGCAGCGTTGCAAGATACTCTGGAAACACCATATATTTT; CDR3: CSVARYSGNTIYF
size: -; V: TRBV20-1; J: TRBJ1-1; D: -; DNA: TGCAGTGCTAGGGAAGGGGGACCGAACACTGAAGCTTTCTTT; CDR3: CSAREGGPNTEAFF
size: many; V: TRBV29-1; J: TRBJ1-2; D: -; DNA: TGCAGCGTTGAGGCGGTCCTACTAAACTATGGCTACACCTTC; CDR3: CSVEAVLLNYGYTF
size: many; V: TRBV13; J: TRBJ2-3; D: -; DNA: TGTGCCAGCAGCCCACCGGGATCAGATACGCAGTATTTT; CDR3: CASSPPGSDTQYF
size: few; V: TRBV29-1; J: TRBJ2-7; D: TRBD2; DNA: TGCAGCGTTGGGGGACTAGCGAGGGACGAGCAGTACTTC; CDR3: CSVGGLARDEQYF
size: -; V: TRBV5-1; J: TRBJ1-1; D: TRBD1; DNA: TGCGCCAGCGGCCCGACGGGACAGGGGAACCCTGAAGCTTTCTTT; CDR3: CASGPTGQGNPEAFF
size: -; V: TRBV6-1; J: TRBJ2-7; D: -; DNA: TGTGCCAGCAGGGATGGAGGGCAGTACTTC; CDR3: CASRDGGQYF
size: -; V: TRBV20-1; J: TRBJ2-7; D: TRBD2; DNA: TGCAGTGCTAGTGATCGAACTAGCGGCTACGAGCAGTACTTC; CDR3: CSASDRTSGYEQYF
size: few; V: TRBV2; J: TRBJ1-5; D: -; DNA: TGTGCCAGCCGAGACAGCAACGAGGCGCCCCAGCATTTT; CDR3: CASRDSNEAPQHF
size: -; V: TRBV7-8; J: TRBJ2-5; D: -; DNA: TGTGCCAGCAGCTACCAACGGGGGAGCCAAGAGACCCAGTACTTC; CDR3: CASSYQRGSQETQYF
size: few; V: TRBV10-3; J: TRBJ2-5; D: -; DNA: TGTGCCATCAGCTCCCCTGGCAGGTCCCAAGAGACCCAGTACTTC; CDR3: CAISSPGRSQETQYF
size: many; V: TRBV6-6; J: TRBJ2-1; D: -; DNA: TGTGCCAGCAGTTACCGCGAGACTAACGAGCAGTTCTTC; CDR3: CASSYRETNEQFF
size: -; V: TRBV12-3/TRBV12-4; J: TRBJ2-7; D: -; DNA: TGTGCCAGCAGAACAGGGTGGGGTTACGAGCAGTACTTC; CDR3: CASRTGWGYEQYF